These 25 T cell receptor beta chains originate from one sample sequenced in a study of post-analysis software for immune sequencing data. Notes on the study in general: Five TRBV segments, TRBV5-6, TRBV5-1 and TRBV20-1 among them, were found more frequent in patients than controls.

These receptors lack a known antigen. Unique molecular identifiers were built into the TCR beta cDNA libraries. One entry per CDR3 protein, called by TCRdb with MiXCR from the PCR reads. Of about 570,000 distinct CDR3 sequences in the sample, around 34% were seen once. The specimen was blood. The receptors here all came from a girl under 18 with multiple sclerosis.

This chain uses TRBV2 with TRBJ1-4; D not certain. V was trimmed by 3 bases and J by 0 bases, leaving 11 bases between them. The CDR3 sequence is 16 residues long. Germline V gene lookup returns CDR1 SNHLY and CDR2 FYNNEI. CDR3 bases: TGTGCCAGCAGTGATAGAAGGAGTGCAACTAATGAAAAACTGTTTTTT. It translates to CASSDRRSATNEKLFF.

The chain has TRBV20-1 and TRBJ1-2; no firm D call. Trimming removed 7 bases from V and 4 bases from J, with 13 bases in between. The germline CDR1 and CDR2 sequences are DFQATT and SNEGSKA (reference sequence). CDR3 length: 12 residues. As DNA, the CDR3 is TGCAGTGGGACCGTGGACCCCTATGGCTACACCTTC. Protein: CSGTVDPYGYTF.

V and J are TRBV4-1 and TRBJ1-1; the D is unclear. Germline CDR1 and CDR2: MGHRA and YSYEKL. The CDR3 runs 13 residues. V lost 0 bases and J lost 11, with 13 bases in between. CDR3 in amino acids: CASSQETIRRAFF. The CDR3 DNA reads TGCGCCAGCAGCCAAGAAACCATTAGACGGGCTTTCTTT.

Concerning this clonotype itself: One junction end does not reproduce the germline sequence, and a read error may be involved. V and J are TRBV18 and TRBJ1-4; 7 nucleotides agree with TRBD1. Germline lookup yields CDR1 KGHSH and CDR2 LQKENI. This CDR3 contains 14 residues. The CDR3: CANSPGQEKEKLFF. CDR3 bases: TGTGCCAACTCACCCGGACAGGAGAAAGAAAAACTGTTTTTT.

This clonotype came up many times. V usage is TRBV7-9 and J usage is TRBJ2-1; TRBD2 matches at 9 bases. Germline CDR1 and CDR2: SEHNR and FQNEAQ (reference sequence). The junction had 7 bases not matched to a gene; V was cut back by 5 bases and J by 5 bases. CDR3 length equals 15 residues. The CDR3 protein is CASSPRLAENNEQFF. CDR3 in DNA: TGTGCCAGCAGCCCAAGACTAGCGGAAAACAATGAGCAGTTCTTC.

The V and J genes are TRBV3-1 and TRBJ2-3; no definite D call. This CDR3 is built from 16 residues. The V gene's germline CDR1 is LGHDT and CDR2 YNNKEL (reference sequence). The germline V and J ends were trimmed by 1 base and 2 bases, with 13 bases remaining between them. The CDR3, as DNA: TGTGCCAGCAGCCAAGGTGCCGCTTCCCTCACAGATACGCAGTATTTT. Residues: CASSQGAASLTDTQYF.

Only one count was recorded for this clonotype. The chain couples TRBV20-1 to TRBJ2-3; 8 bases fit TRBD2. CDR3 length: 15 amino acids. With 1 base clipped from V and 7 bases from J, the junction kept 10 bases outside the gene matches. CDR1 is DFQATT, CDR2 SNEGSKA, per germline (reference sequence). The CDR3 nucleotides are TGCAGTGCTAGAGGGCCGGGGGGGCGTGTATATACGCAGTATTTT. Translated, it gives CSARGPGGRVYTQYF.

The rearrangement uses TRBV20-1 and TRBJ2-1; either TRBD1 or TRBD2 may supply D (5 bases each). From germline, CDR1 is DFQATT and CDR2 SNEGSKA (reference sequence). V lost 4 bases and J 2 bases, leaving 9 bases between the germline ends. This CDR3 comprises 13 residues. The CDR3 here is CSAIGAAYNEQFF. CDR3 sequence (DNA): TGCAGTGCTATCGGGGCGGCCTACAATGAGCAGTTCTTC.

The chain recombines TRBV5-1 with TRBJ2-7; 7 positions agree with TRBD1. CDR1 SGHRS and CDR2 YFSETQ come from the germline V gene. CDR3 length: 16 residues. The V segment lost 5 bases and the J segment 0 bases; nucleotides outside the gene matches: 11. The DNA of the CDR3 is TGCGCCAGCAGAACCACGGGACAGTTAGGCTCCTACGAGCAGTACTTC. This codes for CASRTTGQLGSYEQYF.

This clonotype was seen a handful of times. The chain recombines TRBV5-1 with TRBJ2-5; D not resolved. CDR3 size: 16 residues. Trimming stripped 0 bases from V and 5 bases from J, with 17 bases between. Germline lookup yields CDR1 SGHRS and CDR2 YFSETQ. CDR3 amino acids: CASSLARRSQMETQYF. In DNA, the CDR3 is TGCGCCAGCAGCTTGGCCCGTAGGTCTCAAATGGAGACCCAGTACTTC.

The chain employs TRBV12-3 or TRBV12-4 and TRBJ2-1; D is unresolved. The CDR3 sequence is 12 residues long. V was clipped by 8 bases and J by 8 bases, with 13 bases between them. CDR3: CASLSVGDEQFF. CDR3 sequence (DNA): TGTGCCAGCCTAAGTGTTGGGGATGAGCAGTTCTTC.

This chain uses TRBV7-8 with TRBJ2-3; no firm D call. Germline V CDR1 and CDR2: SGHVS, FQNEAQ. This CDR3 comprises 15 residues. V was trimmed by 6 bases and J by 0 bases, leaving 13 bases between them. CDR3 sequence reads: CASSPQAFSTDTQYF. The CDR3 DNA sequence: TGTGCCAGCAGTCCCCAAGCCTTTAGCACAGATACGCAGTATTTT.

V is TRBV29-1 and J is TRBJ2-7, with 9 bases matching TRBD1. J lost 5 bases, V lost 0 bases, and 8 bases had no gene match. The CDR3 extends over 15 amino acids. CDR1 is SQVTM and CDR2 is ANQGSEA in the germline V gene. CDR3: CSVEDAGQGSNEQYF. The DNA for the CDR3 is TGCAGCGTTGAAGATGCAGGACAGGGGAGTAACGAGCAGTACTTC.

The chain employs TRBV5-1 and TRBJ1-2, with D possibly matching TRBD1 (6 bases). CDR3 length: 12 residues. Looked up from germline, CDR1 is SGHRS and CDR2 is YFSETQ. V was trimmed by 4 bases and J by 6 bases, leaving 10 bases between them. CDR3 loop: CASSPNRDGYTF. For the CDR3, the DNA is TGCGCCAGCAGCCCGAACAGGGATGGCTACACCTTC.

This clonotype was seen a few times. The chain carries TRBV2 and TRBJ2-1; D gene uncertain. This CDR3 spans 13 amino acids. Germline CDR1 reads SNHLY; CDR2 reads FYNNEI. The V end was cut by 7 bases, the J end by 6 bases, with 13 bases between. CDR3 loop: CASTGEQFNEQFF. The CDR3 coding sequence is TGTGCCAGCACAGGAGAACAGTTCAATGAGCAGTTCTTC.

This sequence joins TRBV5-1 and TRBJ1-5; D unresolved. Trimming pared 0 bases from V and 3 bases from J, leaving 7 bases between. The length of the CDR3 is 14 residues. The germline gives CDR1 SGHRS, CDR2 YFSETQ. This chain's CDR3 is CASSLVPDNQPQHF. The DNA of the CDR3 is TGCGCCAGCAGCTTGGTGCCAGACAATCAGCCCCAGCATTTT.

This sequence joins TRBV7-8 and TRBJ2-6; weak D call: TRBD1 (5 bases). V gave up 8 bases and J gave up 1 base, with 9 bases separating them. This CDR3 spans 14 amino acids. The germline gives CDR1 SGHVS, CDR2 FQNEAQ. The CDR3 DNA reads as TGTGCCAGCTTAGGGGATTCTGGGGCCAACGTCCTGACTTTC. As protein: CASLGDSGANVLTF.

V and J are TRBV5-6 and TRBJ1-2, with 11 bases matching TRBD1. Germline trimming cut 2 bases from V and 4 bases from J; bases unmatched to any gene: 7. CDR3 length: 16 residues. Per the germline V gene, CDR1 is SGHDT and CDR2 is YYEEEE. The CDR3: CASSLGQGARSYGYTF. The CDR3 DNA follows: TGTGCCAGCAGCTTAGGACAGGGGGCGAGGAGCTATGGCTACACCTTC.

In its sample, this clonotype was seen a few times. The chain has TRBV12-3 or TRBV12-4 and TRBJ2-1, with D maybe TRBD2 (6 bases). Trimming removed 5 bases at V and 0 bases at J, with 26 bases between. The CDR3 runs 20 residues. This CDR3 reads CASSPRSWLLAGPSYNEQFF. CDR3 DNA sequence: TGTGCCAGCAGTCCCCGATCTTGGCTACTTGCGGGACCCTCCTACAATGAGCAGTTCTTC.

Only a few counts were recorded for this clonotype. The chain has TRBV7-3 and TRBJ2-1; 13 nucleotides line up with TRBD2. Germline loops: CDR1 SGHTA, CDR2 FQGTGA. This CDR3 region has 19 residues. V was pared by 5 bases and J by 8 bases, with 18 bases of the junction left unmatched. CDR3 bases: TGTGCCAGCAGCCCCCGGGTTGGAACTAGCGGGGGGGCTTTGGATGAGCAGTTCTTC. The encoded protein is CASSPRVGTSGGALDEQFF.

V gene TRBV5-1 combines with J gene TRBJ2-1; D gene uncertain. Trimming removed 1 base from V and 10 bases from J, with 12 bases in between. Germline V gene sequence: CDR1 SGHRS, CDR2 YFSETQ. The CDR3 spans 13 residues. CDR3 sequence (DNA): TGCGCCAGCAGCTTGTCACCTTCCTACGAGCAGTTCTTC. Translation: CASSLSPSYEQFF.

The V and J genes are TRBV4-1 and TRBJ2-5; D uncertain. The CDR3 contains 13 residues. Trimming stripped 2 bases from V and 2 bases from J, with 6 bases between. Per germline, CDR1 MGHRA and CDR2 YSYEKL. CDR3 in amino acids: CASSQPLQETQYF. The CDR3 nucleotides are TGCGCCAGCAGCCAACCGCTGCAAGAGACCCAGTACTTC.

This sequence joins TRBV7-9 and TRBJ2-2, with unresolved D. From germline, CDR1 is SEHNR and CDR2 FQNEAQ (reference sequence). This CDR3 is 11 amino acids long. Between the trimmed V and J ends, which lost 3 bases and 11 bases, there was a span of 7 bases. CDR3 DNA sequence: TGTGCCAGCAGCTTTATCGGAGAGCTGTTTTTT. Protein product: CASSFIGELFF.

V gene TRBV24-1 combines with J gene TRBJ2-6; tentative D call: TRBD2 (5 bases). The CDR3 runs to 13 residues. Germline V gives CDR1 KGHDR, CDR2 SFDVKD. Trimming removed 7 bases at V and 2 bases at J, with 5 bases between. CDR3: CATSGAGANVLTF. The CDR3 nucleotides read TGTGCCACCAGCGGGGCTGGGGCCAACGTCCTGACTTTC.

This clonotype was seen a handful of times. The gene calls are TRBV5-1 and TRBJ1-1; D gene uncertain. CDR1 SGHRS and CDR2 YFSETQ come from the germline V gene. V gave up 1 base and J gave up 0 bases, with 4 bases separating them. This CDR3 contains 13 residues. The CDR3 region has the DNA TGCGCCAGCAGCTTGCGCTTGAACACTGAAGCTTTCTTT. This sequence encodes CASSLRLNTEAFF.